The 18 T cell receptor beta chains given below trace back to one sample, sequenced in a study of radiotherapy plus CTLA-4 blockade in lung cancer. Profiling relied on immunoSEQ multiplex PCR, and the TCRdb table lists in-frame clones only, not all of them. The sample includes 34,000 or so clones, roughly 79% seen only once; the top ten take 12% to 15%. Material: peripheral blood, obtained from a patient treated with radiotherapy plus ipilimumab. These receptors came from a human donor with non-small cell lung cancer that progressed on radiotherapy plus ipilimumab.

This chain links TRBV15 with TRBJ2-3, with no clear D. Germline V gene sequence: CDR1 LNHNV, CDR2 YYDKDF (reference sequence). The CDR3 consists of 12 residues. V shed 3 bases and J shed 1 base, with 2 bases lying between them. The CDR3, as DNA: TGTGCCACCAGCAGGGGCACAGATACGCAGTATTTT. Amino acids: CATSRGTDTQYF.

The chain recombines TRBV13 with TRBJ2-5; 8 positions match TRBD2. CDR3 length equals 15 residues. Trimming removed 5 bases from V and 4 bases from J; junction bases left unmatched: 9. Germline CDR1 is PRHDT and CDR2 is FYEKMQ (reference sequence). This CDR3 reads CASSPLGAGAETQYF. In nucleotides, the CDR3 is TGTGCCAGCAGCCCCCTAGGAGCGGGGGCAGAGACCCAGTACTTC.

The rearrangement uses TRBV6-5 and TRBJ2-5; maybe TRBD2 (6 bases). Germline V gene lookup returns CDR1 MNHEY and CDR2 SVGAGI. The germline V and J ends were trimmed by 6 bases and 7 bases, with 12 bases remaining between them. The CDR3 spans 12 residues. CDR3 nucleotides: TGTGCCAGCAGATCTAGCGCCTGGACCCAGTACTTC. Protein: CASRSSAWTQYF.

The CDR3 bases are TGCAGCGTTGCGGGACAGGGCAAAGAGACCCAGTACTTC. This gives the protein CSVAGQGKETQYF. The V call is TRBV29-1, the J call TRBJ2-5; 9 bases agree with TRBD1. Per the germline V gene, CDR1 is SQVTM and CDR2 is ANQGSEA. The length of the CDR3 is 13 residues. The ends lost 4 bases at V and 3 bases at J; junction bases unmatched: 3.

This clone was seen just once. Other DNA sequences in the sample encode the same CDR3. The chain has TRBV7-8 and TRBJ1-5; unclear D gene. Looked up from germline, CDR1 is SGHVS and CDR2 is FQNEAQ. CDR3 length: 14 amino acids. V was pared by 5 bases and J by 3 bases, with 11 bases between. CDR3 coding DNA: TGTGCCAGCAGCCATCTGAGAGACAATCAGCCCCAGCATTTT. As protein: CASSHLRDNQPQHF.

The rearrangement joins TRBV11-2 to TRBJ2-7; D remains ambiguous. The germline V and J ends were trimmed by 5 bases and 4 bases, with 9 bases remaining between them. The germline V gene has CDR1 SGHAT and CDR2 FQNNGV. This CDR3 has 12 amino acids. CDR3 in amino acids: CASSAGWYEQYF. Written as DNA, the CDR3 is TGTGCCAGCAGCGCCGGGTGGTACGAGCAGTACTTC. Full variable domain (rest looked up from reference TRBV11-2 and TRBJ2-7): EAGVAQSPRYKIIEKRQSVAFWCNPISGHATLYWYQQILGQGPKLLIQFQNNGVVDDSQLPKDRFSAERLKGVDSTLKIQPAKLEDSAVYLCASSAGWYEQYFGPGTRLTVT.

The DNA for the CDR3 is TGTGCCTGGAGTGTACGAGGCGCAGATACGCAGTATTTT. This translates into CAWSVRGADTQYF. The chain links TRBV30 to TRBJ2-3; the D is unclear. The CDR3 loop spans 13 amino acids. Germline V gene data show CDR1 as GTSNPN and CDR2 as SVGIG (reference sequence). The V and J ends lost 0 bases and 4 bases respectively, with 8 bases between them.

A remark on this clone: At one boundary the junction diverges from the germline segment, which might be a read error. In the same sample, other DNA sequences code for this CDR3. The chain links TRBV2 to TRBJ2-3; 8 positions agree with TRBD1. In germline, CDR1 is SNHLY, CDR2 FYNNEI. The CDR3 totals 14 residues. CDR3: CAITDRASTDTQYF. In nucleotides, the CDR3 is TGCGCCATCACGGACAGGGCTAGCACAGATACGCAGTATTTT.

The chain recombines TRBV4-1 with TRBJ2-5; 9 positions agree with TRBD2. The V gene's germline CDR1 is MGHRA and CDR2 YSYEKL. J gave up 4 bases and V 3 bases, and 6 bases lay outside the gene matches. The CDR3 totals 15 residues. The CDR3 reads CASSQLAGESETQYF. CDR3 DNA: TGCGCCAGCAGCCAGTTAGCGGGGGAGTCAGAGACCCAGTACTTC.

The rearrangement links TRBV19 to TRBJ2-4; 9 bases are shared with TRBD2. CDR3 length equals 18 residues. CDR1 LNHDA and CDR2 SQIVND come from the germline V gene (reference sequence). Germline trimming cut 2 bases from V and 1 base from J; bases unmatched to any gene: 9. The chain's CDR3 is CASSIFSLAGFAKNIQYF. The CDR3 bases are TGTGCCAGTAGTATATTTTCGCTAGCGGGGTTTGCCAAAAACATTCAGTACTTC.

This chain connects TRBV2 to TRBJ1-4; 8 bases align to TRBD1. The J segment lost 8 bases and the V segment lost 6 bases, leaving 5 bases of the junction unmatched. In germline, CDR1 is SNHLY, CDR2 FYNNEI. The CDR3 extends over 13 amino acids. The CDR3 DNA follows: TGTGCCAGCAGAGGACAGGGAGGGGAAAAACTGTTTTTT. Its translation is CASRGQGGEKLFF.

The sample holds one count of this clone. The chain joins TRBV28 to TRBJ2-5; D is perhaps TRBD1 (6 bases). The J call is uncertain, as TRBJ2-7 better fits the DNA end. The CDR3 extends over 15 amino acids. Germline V gene data show CDR1 as MDHEN and CDR2 as SYDVKM. CDR3 in DNA: TGTGCCAGCAGCTCAGGGGATTGGGGAACCTACGAGCAGTACTTC. Translated, it gives CASSSGDWGTYEQYF.

The chain joins TRBV27 to TRBJ2-1, with 15 bases identical to TRBD2. Germline CDR1 MNHEY, CDR2 SMNVEV (reference sequence). The CDR3 extends over 19 amino acids. J gave up 5 bases and V 5 bases, and 13 bases lay outside the gene matches. The CDR3 region is CASSIGLAGGRFSHNEQFF. The CDR3 DNA reads TGTGCCAGCAGTATCGGACTAGCGGGGGGGCGTTTTTCCCACAATGAGCAGTTCTTC.

The rearrangement links TRBV29-1 to TRBJ1-2; D remains ambiguous. V lost 4 bases and J 4 bases, leaving 10 bases between the germline ends. Per the germline V gene, CDR1 is SQVTM and CDR2 is ANQGSEA. The CDR3 has 12 residues. The CDR3, as DNA: TGCAGCGTTGGACCAACAGCCTATGGCTACACCTTC. It codes for CSVGPTAYGYTF.

The genes are TRBV27 and TRBJ1-5, with 11 bases aligning to TRBD1. Losses at the gene ends were 6 bases for V and 3 bases for J; bases not matched to a gene: 7. The germline gives CDR1 MNHEY, CDR2 SMNVEV (reference sequence). The CDR3 sequence is 16 residues long. The CDR3 bases are TGTGCCAGCAGGGGACAGGGGGGGTTTGCCAATCAGCCCCAGCATTTT. The encoded protein is CASRGQGGFANQPQHF.

As to this clone: The identical CDR3 is also encoded by other nucleotide sequences in the sample. The chain is built from TRBV9 and TRBJ2-2; TRBD2 is a possible D gene (6 bases). This CDR3 is built from 14 residues. Germline-derived CDR1 and CDR2 are SGDLS and YYNGEE. V lost 4 bases and J lost 8, with 15 bases in between. This CDR3 reads CASSPSLATGELFF. The CDR3 coding sequence is TGTGCCAGCAGCCCCAGTCTAGCGACGGGGGAGCTGTTTTTT.

This chain links TRBV11-3 with TRBJ2-2; 7 bases line up with TRBD2. The CDR3 covers 15 residues. Germline V gives CDR1 SGHNT, CDR2 YENEEA. The ends lost 3 bases at V and 5 bases at J; junction bases unmatched: 6. CDR3 amino acids: CASSLGGARTGELFF. The CDR3 DNA follows: TGTGCCAGCAGCTTGGGAGGGGCGAGGACCGGGGAGCTGTTTTTT.

A few counts support this clone. The chain joins TRBV6-1 to TRBJ1-2, with TRBD1 matching over 8 bases. The CDR3 totals 14 residues. The V segment lost 5 bases and the J segment 5 bases; nucleotides outside the gene matches: 7. Looked up from germline, CDR1 is MNHNS and CDR2 is SASEGT. CDR3 in amino acids: CASSSRTGLYGYTF. CDR3 DNA sequence: TGTGCCAGCAGTTCAAGGACAGGGCTGTATGGCTACACCTTC.